The T cell receptor beta chain under discussion was sequenced for a study of response to subunit inactivated influenza vaccine. Between the trimmed V and J ends, which lost 1 base and 6 bases, there was a span of 13 bases. Germline CDR1 is MDHEN and CDR2 is SYDVKM. The CDR3 sequence is 15 residues long. TCRdb independently ran MiXCR on the RT-PCR reads; one entry per CDR3 protein. The data show about 500,000 distinct CDR3 sequences, approximately 7.3% seen once. The chain uses TRBV28 and TRBJ2-1; the D gene is possibly TRBD1 (7 bases). The sequences come from PBMCs from blood, collected around 25 months after vaccination. This receptor was identified in a man aged 50 to 69 who received an inactivated influenza vaccine. DNA for the CDR3: TGTGCCAGCAGTTTATCCCGACAGGGACTCAATGAGCAGTTCTTC. It encodes CASSLSRQGLNEQFF.